This section outlines one T cell receptor (beta chain) sequence together with its context. The entry originates in a study of Graves' ophthalmopathy and Graves' hyperthyroidism. The CDR3 has 16 amino acids. Unmatched junction bases numbered 10, after V lost 3 bases and J lost 3 bases. Germline CDR1 SGHDN, CDR2 FVKESK. RNA transcripts were the template, and TCR beta CDR3 regions were amplified from them. HTBI primers served in a first-round RT-PCR, which a second-round multiplex PCR followed. TCRdb reprocessed the multiplex PCR reads via MiXCR and lists one record per CDR3 protein. The sample carries some 350,000 distinct CDR3 sequences, 15% to 20% recorded once.

The receptor was derived from an adult woman with stable Graves' hyperthyroidism. The chain employs TRBV14 and TRBJ2-7; 8 bases line up with TRBD2. Sequenced material: peripheral blood. In DNA, the CDR3 is TGTGCCAGCAGCCACGGTGGAGCGGGAGTTGACTACGAGCAGTACTTC. The encoded protein is CASSHGGAGVDYEQYF.